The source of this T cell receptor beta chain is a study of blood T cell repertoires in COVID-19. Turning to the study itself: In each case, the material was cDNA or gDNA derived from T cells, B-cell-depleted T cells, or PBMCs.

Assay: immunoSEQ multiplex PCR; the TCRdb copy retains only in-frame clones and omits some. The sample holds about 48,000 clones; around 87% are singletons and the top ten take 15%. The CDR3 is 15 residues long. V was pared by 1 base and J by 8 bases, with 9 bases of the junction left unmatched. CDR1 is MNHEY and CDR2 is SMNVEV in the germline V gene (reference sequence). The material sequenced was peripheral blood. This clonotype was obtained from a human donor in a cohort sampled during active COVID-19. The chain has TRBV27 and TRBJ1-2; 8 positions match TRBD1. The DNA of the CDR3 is TGTGCCAGCAGTTTATGGAGCACAGGGGGTTCGGGCTACACCTTC. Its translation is CASSLWSTGGSGYTF.